The 8 T cell receptor beta chains below come from one sample, sequenced in a study of vaccination and CD4 T cells after COVID-19. Oncomine TCR Beta short-read sequencing was applied to DNA from cultured CD4+ T cells. TCRdb re-analysed the PCR reads in MiXCR, keeping a single row per CDR3 protein. This table has around 15,000 distinct CDR3 sequences, around 74% appearing once. Their recognized antigens are unknown. Stated treatment: roughly 10-day PBMC culture with coronavirus spike peptide pools or control peptides (ViraFEST assay). The sample consisted of CD4+ T cells from blood, cultured in vitro. These receptors originate from a human donor who had recovered from COVID-19.

A single count supports this clonotype. V and J are TRBV7-3 and TRBJ2-2; D is unclear. CDR1 is SGHTA, CDR2 FQGTGA, per germline. The CDR3 length is 14 residues. The V end lost 6 bases, the J end lost 5 bases, and 13 bases lay between the germline ends. The DNA for the CDR3 is TGTGCCAGCAGATTAGTCATCGGGACCGGGGAGCTGTTTTTT. Translated, it gives CASRLVIGTGELFF.

The rearrangement joins TRBV20-1 to TRBJ1-4; TRBD1 might be the D (5 bases). V was clipped by 1 base and J by 8 bases, with 14 bases between them. The CDR3 length is 14 residues. CDR1 and CDR2 (germline): DFQATT, SNEGSKA (reference sequence). CDR3 amino acids: CSARAITGGEKLFF. For the CDR3, the DNA is TGCAGTGCTAGAGCCATCACGGGGGGAGAAAAACTGTTTTTT.

V gene TRBV15 combines with J gene TRBJ1-1; the D gene is possibly TRBD1 (6 bases). The CDR3 sequence is 14 residues long. Trimming removed 3 bases at V and 8 bases at J, with 16 bases between. Germline CDR1 reads LNHNV; CDR2 reads YYDKDF (reference sequence). CDR3 sequence (DNA): TGTGCCACCAGCAGCCCCGGGCGGGGGGCGGAAGCTTTCTTT. As protein: CATSSPGRGAEAFF.

This chain connects TRBV28 to TRBJ2-4; the match to TRBD1 covers 10 bases. Germline V lookup: CDR1 MDHEN, CDR2 SYDVKM. This CDR3 region has 16 residues. V shed 4 bases and J 7 bases; nucleotides not matched to a gene: 10. The CDR3 sequence is CASSSPGQGIGNIQYF. DNA for the CDR3: TGTGCCAGCAGTTCCCCGGGACAGGGGATTGGTAACATTCAGTACTTC. The full variable domain, with the rest looked up from reference TRBV28 and TRBJ2-4, is DVKVTQSSRYLVKRTGEKVFLECVQDMDHENMFWYRQDPGLGLRLIYFSYDVKMKEKGDIPEGYSVSREKKERFSLILESASTNQTSMYLCASSSPGQGIGNIQYFGAGTRLSVL.

The rearrangement joins TRBV6-5 to TRBJ2-2, with 11 bases matching TRBD2. The CDR3 runs to 19 residues. V dropped 2 bases and J dropped 0; count of bases not matched to a gene: 8. Germline CDR1 and CDR2: MNHEY and SVGAGI. CDR3 bases: TGTGCCAGCAGTTACAGGGTTAGCGGGAGGGGATCGAACACCGGGGAGCTGTTTTTT. It translates to CASSYRVSGRGSNTGELFF.

The chain links TRBV29-1 to TRBJ2-4; TRBD2 aligns across 7 bases. Unmatched junction bases numbered 11, after V lost 3 bases and J lost 6 bases. The CDR3 is made up of 15 amino acids. CDR1 is SQVTM and CDR2 is ANQGSEA in the germline V gene. The CDR3 spells CSVDPMKSSGNIQYF. CDR3 bases: TGCAGCGTTGACCCTATGAAATCTAGCGGAAACATTCAGTACTTC.

This chain joins TRBV20-1 and TRBJ2-4; D is possibly TRBD1 (7 bases). The V gene lost 5 bases and the J gene lost 7 bases, with 18 bases spanning the gap. CDR1 and CDR2 (germline): DFQATT, SNEGSKA (reference sequence). The CDR3 consists of 14 residues. The chain's CDR3 is CSAPRGAGRNIQYF. DNA of the CDR3: TGCAGTGCTCCCAGGGGGGCAGGGCGGAACATTCAGTACTTC.

V is TRBV27 and J is TRBJ1-2; D call uncertain. This CDR3 spans 13 amino acids. The germline V gene encodes CDR1 MNHEY and CDR2 SMNVEV (reference sequence). V was trimmed by 6 bases and J by 0 bases, leaving 8 bases between them. The CDR3 DNA reads TGTGCCAGCAGGGACGGACCTAACTATGGCTACACCTTC. Protein product: CASRDGPNYGYTF.